One sample yielded the 19 T cell receptor beta chains listed below, sequenced in a study of CD8 T cells in ankylosing spondylitis. TCRdb re-called the 5' RACE reads through MiXCR, storing one row per CDR3 protein. The sample gives about 100,000 distinct CDR3 sequences, about 8.8% of which show up once; 5.1% is in the top ten. Sample: blood, either unsorted or a sorted T cell fraction (not recorded which). Receptors originate from a male donor with ankylosing spondylitis or in good health (not recorded which).

This clonotype was seen only a few times. The chain is built from TRBV29-1 and TRBJ1-2, with D hard to call. This CDR3 has 13 amino acids. In germline, CDR1 is SQVTM, CDR2 ANQGSEA. V shed 2 bases and J shed 4 bases, with 11 bases lying between them. In DNA, the CDR3 is TGCAGCGTTGAATGGGGTGGAAGCTATGGCTACACCTTC. Protein: CSVEWGGSYGYTF. The entire variable domain, with the rest obtained from reference TRBV29-1 and TRBJ1-2, is as follows: SAVISQKPSRDICQRGTSLTIQCQVDSQVTMMFWYRQQPGQSLTLIATANQGSEATYESGFVIDKFPISRPNLTFSTLTVSNMSPEDSSIYLCSVEWGGSYGYTFGSGTRLTVV.

This clonotype has at least ten counts. CDR3 sequence: CASSLSGEQYF. The CDR3 DNA follows: TGCGCCAGCAGCTTGTCAGGCGAGCAGTACTTC. This chain connects TRBV5-1 to TRBJ2-7; D not certain. Germline CDR1 SGHRS, CDR2 YFSETQ. Trimming cost V 1 base and J 6 bases, with 5 bases left between them. The CDR3 consists of 11 residues. The complete variable domain, with remaining parts taken from reference TRBV5-1 and TRBJ2-7, reads KAGVTQTPRYLIKTRGQQVTLSCSPISGHRSVSWYQQTPGQGLQFLFEYFSETQRNKGNFPGRFSGRQFSNSRSEMNVSTLELGDSALYLCASSLSGEQYFGPGTRLTVT.

This clonotype was picked up many times. This chain uses TRBV20-1 with TRBJ2-7, with 7 bases matching TRBD1. V was pared by 6 bases and J by 3 bases, with 8 bases of the junction left unmatched. The CDR3 runs to 13 residues. Per the germline V gene, CDR1 is DFQATT and CDR2 is SNEGSKA (reference sequence). The CDR3 DNA sequence: TGCAGTGCAATGGGACAGAACCTCTACGAGCAGTACTTC. Translating it yields CSAMGQNLYEQYF.

The J gene is TRBJ2-3, the V gene TRBV7-2, with D unclear. The CDR3 is 16 residues long. V lost 5 bases and J 0 bases, leaving 15 bases between the germline ends. Germline lookup yields CDR1 SGHTA and CDR2 FQGNSA. The CDR3 loop is CASSLGSYTSTDTQYF. The CDR3 DNA sequence: TGTGCCAGCAGCCTGGGGTCTTATACTAGCACAGATACGCAGTATTTT.

This clonotype showed up many times. The chain carries TRBV6-5 and TRBJ2-7; 13 bases are shared with TRBD2. The CDR3 is 14 residues long. V shed 6 bases, J shed 2 bases, and the junction held 1 base outside the gene matches. The germline V gene has CDR1 MNHEY and CDR2 SVGAGI. CDR3: CASRGTSGTYEQYF. As DNA, the CDR3 is TGTGCCAGCAGGGGGACTAGCGGGACCTACGAGCAGTACTTC.

This clonotype was found many times. The chain employs TRBV12-3 or TRBV12-4 and TRBJ2-3, with 14 bases that match TRBD2. Trimming removed 10 bases from V and 5 bases from J; junction bases left unmatched: 5. The CDR3 runs to 14 residues. DNA of the CDR3: TGTGCCACCGGGACTAGCGGGGGTGGAGATACGCAGTATTTT. Its protein product is CATGTSGGGDTQYF.

The sample holds many counts of this clonotype. Sequence at one end of the junction differs from germline and may be a read error. V gene TRBV7-7 combines with J gene TRBJ2-3, with 7 bases lining up with TRBD1. CDR3 length equals 12 residues. Germline lookup yields CDR1 SSHAT and CDR2 FNYEAQ (reference sequence). This CDR3 reads CASSQGADTQYF. CDR3 in DNA: TGTGCTAGCAGCCAGGGGGCAGATACGCAGTATTTT.

This clonotype was detected ten times or more. The rearrangement joins TRBV9 to TRBJ1-5; TRBD1 aligns across 9 bases. The J segment lost 4 bases and the V segment lost 0 bases, leaving 5 bases of the junction unmatched. The CDR3 covers 16 residues. Germline CDR1 is SGDLS and CDR2 is YYNGEE. Here the CDR3 reads CASSVGQGGENQPQHF. The CDR3, as DNA: TGTGCCAGCAGCGTAGGACAGGGGGGGGAAAATCAGCCCCAGCATTTT.

Many counts were recorded for this clonotype. The chain recombines TRBV5-1 with TRBJ2-7; D unresolved. The CDR3 runs to 15 residues. V was cut by 2 bases and J by 6 bases, with 18 bases left in between. The germline CDR1 and CDR2 sequences are SGHRS and YFSETQ. CDR3 residues: CASSLDSNRAREQYF. CDR3 DNA: TGCGCCAGCAGCTTAGATAGCAACCGAGCCCGCGAGCAGTACTTC. Full variable domain (outside the CDR3, taken from reference TRBV5-1 and TRBJ2-7): KAGVTQTPRYLIKTRGQQVTLSCSPISGHRSVSWYQQTPGQGLQFLFEYFSETQRNKGNFPGRFSGRQFSNSRSEMNVSTLELGDSALYLCASSLDSNRAREQYFGPGTRLTVT.

This clonotype was found a few times. The CDR3 loop is CSVRDSGRARNEQFF. In DNA form, the CDR3 reads TGCAGCGTACGGGATAGCGGGAGGGCGAGGAATGAGCAGTTCTTC. The chain recombines TRBV29-1 with TRBJ2-1, with TRBD2 matching 11 bases. The V and J ends lost 6 bases and 7 bases, in that order; junction bases with no gene match: 11. Germline CDR1 SQVTM, CDR2 ANQGSEA. CDR3 length: 15 residues.

About this clonotype: The germline gene is not matched at one end of the junction; a read error may be the cause. The chain combines TRBV5-1 with TRBJ2-3, with D unclear. The V gene's germline CDR1 is SGHRS and CDR2 YFSETQ. This CDR3 comprises 11 residues. The CDR3 coding sequence is TGCGCCAGCGGCTTGTCTAATACGCAGTACTTT. Its translation: CASGLSNTQYF. Full variable domain (rest looked up from reference TRBV5-1 and TRBJ2-3): KAGVTQTPRYLIKTRGQQVTLSCSPISGHRSVSWYQQTPGQGLQFLFEYFSETQRNKGNFPGRFSGRQFSNSRSEMNVSTLELGDSALYLCASGLSNTQYFGPGTRLTVL.

This clonotype was seen many times. The V call is TRBV7-3, the J call TRBJ2-1; D possibly matches TRBD1 or TRBD2 (7 bases each). The V gene's germline CDR1 is SGHTA and CDR2 FQGTGA. This CDR3 is built from 16 residues. V was trimmed by 5 bases and J by 6 bases, leaving 20 bases between them. The CDR3 DNA reads as TGTGCCAGCAGCCTCTCCCCAGGGGGGGGATTCAATGAGCAGTTCTTC. As protein: CASSLSPGGGFNEQFF.

This clonotype was recorded at least ten times. This rearrangement joins TRBV28 to TRBJ2-3; D remains ambiguous. The germline V gene encodes CDR1 MDHEN and CDR2 SYDVKM. The CDR3 sequence is 14 residues long. Deletions cut 2 bases from V and 5 bases from J, with 11 bases between. The CDR3 DNA reads as TGTGCCAGCAGTTTACCGAGGACGGGAGATACGCAGTATTTT. It yields the protein CASSLPRTGDTQYF.

This rearrangement joins TRBV12-3 or TRBV12-4 to TRBJ1-2; tentative D call: TRBD1 (6 bases). This CDR3 region has 14 residues. V lost 3 bases, J lost 8 bases, and 16 bases lay in between. CDR3 in amino acids: CASSFDRTQGGYTF. DNA for the CDR3: TGTGCCAGCAGTTTTGACAGGACCCAGGGGGGCTACACCTTC.

This clonotype was picked up many times. V is TRBV27 and J is TRBJ2-2; no definite D call. Germline values: CDR1 MNHEY, CDR2 SMNVEV (reference sequence). This CDR3 is 13 amino acids long. The ends were cut back, 1 base at V and 4 bases at J, with 4 bases in the middle. The DNA of the CDR3 is TGTGCCAGCAGTTTATTCACCACCGGGGAGCTGTTTTTT. This sequence encodes CASSLFTTGELFF.

This clonotype was seen ten or more times. This chain connects TRBV20-1 to TRBJ2-3, with TRBD1 matching 11 bases. CDR1 and CDR2 (germline): DFQATT, SNEGSKA (reference sequence). Trimming at V came to 5 bases and at J to 3 bases, leaving 4 bases not matched to a gene. The CDR3 has 14 amino acids. CDR3 DNA sequence: TGCAGTGCTTCGGACAGGGGGCATACAGATACGCAGTATTTT. Its translation: CSASDRGHTDTQYF.

The chain uses TRBV6-5 and TRBJ2-7; possibly TRBD1 for D (5 bases). The CDR3 contains 16 residues. V gave up 2 bases and J gave up 0 bases, with 14 bases separating them. Per the germline V gene, CDR1 is MNHEY and CDR2 is SVGAGI. CDR3 nucleotide sequence: TGTGCCAGCAGTTACATCCAGACAGTGAGCTCCTACGAGCAGTACTTC. This encodes CASSYIQTVSSYEQYF.

The table lists this clonotype with a few counts. The V call is TRBV7-2, the J call TRBJ2-5; the match to TRBD1 covers 7 bases. CDR1 and CDR2 (germline): SGHTA, FQGNSA. The CDR3 contains 13 residues. The ends lost 9 bases at V and 2 bases at J; junction bases unmatched: 6. The CDR3: CASNSGQQETQYF. CDR3 nucleotide sequence: TGTGCCAGTAATTCGGGACAGCAAGAGACCCAGTACTTC.

V gene TRBV3-1 combines with J gene TRBJ1-1; D perhaps matches TRBD1 (5 bases). Trimming cost V 0 bases and J 0 bases, with 20 bases left between them. This CDR3 spans 19 amino acids. Germline V gene data show CDR1 as LGHDT and CDR2 as YNNKEL (reference sequence). In nucleotides, the CDR3 is TGTGCCAGCAGCCAAGACTTACTGGCAGGCGGGGGACTGAACACTGAAGCTTTCTTT. Amino acid sequence: CASSQDLLAGGGLNTEAFF. Combining the CDR3 with reference TRBV3-1 and TRBJ1-1 gives the whole variable domain DTAVSQTPKYLVTQMGNDKSIKCEQNLGHDTMYWYKQDSKKFLKIMFSYNNKELIINETVPNRFSPKSPDKAHLNLHINSLELGDSAVYFCASSQDLLAGGGLNTEAFFGQGTRLTVV.